This T cell receptor beta chain was observed in a study of T cell responses to AZD1222 COVID-19 vaccine. Clones were read by immunoSEQ multiplex PCR, and TCRdb kept only the in-frame ones, dropping some. The sample shows some 140,000 clones, approximately 92% of them seen only once. The study's findings and limits: Baseline seropositivity occurred in only six AZD1222 recipients.

This CDR3 contains 14 residues. V dropped 0 bases and J dropped 4 bases, with 9 bases sitting between them. Germline V gene data show CDR1 as LGHNA and CDR2 as YNFKEQ. With regard to this clone: Antigen unknown.

Sample: peripheral blood, taken 28 days after the second AZD1222 dose. The sequence was collected from an adult who received the AZD1222 COVID-19 vaccine. The gene calls are TRBV4-2 and TRBJ1-1, with D perhaps matching TRBD1 (5 bases). The CDR3 DNA is TGTGCCAGCAGCCAAGACGCAGGGAGCACTGAAGCTTTCTTT. This gives the protein CASSQDAGSTEAFF.